This TCR beta chain is drawn from a study of shared clonotypes between healthy human individuals. All the donors were Caucasian adults who lived in Nashville, Tennessee. Replicate PCRs for sorted subsets used about 200 ng DNA; this equaled about 30,000 T cell genomes. Authors' processing steps: ImmunoSEQ sequences covered only the junction and lacked quality scores; filtering therefore differed. TCRdb keeps only in-frame clones here, not all; method: immunoSEQ multiplex PCR. V and J calls plus clone size are reproduced from that table; the DNA served to infer D and trimming. This sample has about 1 million clones; about 80% occur once, and the top ten carry less than 1.5%. V lost 8 bases, J lost 13 bases, and 21 bases lay in between. CDR1 is MNHNS, CDR2 SASEGT, per germline. The CDR3 covers 14 residues.

Sequencing used memory CD4+ T cells sorted from blood. Subset noted: CD45RA-negative fraction. The sequence came from a young man in good health. V and J are TRBV6-1 and TRBJ1-6, with D perhaps matching TRBD1 (5 bases). CDR3 protein: CASSSQEANRPLHF. The DNA of the CDR3 is TGTGCCAGCTCGTCCCAGGAGGCCAACAGGCCCCTCCACTTT.